The 21 T cell receptor beta chains reported below all come from one sample, sequenced in a study of cytomegalovirus exposure and HLA in healthy donors. PCR amplification relied on 60 Vbeta primers (plus 13 Jbeta primers). Only in-frame clones appear in the TCRdb table, and some are missing; sequencing was by immunoSEQ multiplex PCR. The data show about 240,000 clones, with 81% seen just once and 7% to 9% held by the top ten. Sequenced input: PBMCs. The receptors shown here come from a woman aged 60-70 years in good health and CMV-seropositive.

With respect to this clone: Mismatch with germline at one junction end may stem from a read error. This chain connects TRBV7-9 to TRBJ2-2; 13 bases fit TRBD2. The length of the CDR3 is 17 residues. Germline CDR1 and CDR2: SEHNR and FQNEAQ (reference sequence). The DNA of the CDR3 is TGTTCCAGCAGCCCCAAGGGACTAGCGGGAATCGACGCGGAGCTGTTTTTT. Translation: CSSSPKGLAGIDAELFF.

Notes on this clone: A read error may produce the germline difference seen at one junction end. The CDR3, as DNA: TGTGCTAGCAGCCTTCCTCCGAGACAGGGTCCAGAGACCCAGTACTTC. Protein sequence: CASSLPPRQGPETQYF. The genes are TRBV7-7 and TRBJ2-5, with TRBD1 matching 7 bases. Per the germline V gene, CDR1 is SSHAT and CDR2 is FNYEAQ (reference sequence). The CDR3 is made up of 16 amino acids. The variable domain in full, completed from reference TRBV7-7 and TRBJ2-5, reads GAGVSQSPRYKVTKRGQDVTLRCDPISSHATLYWYQQALGQGPEFLTYFNYEAQPDKSGLPSDRFSAERPEGSISTLTIQRTEQRDSAMYRCASSLPPRQGPETQYFGPGTRLLVL.

In the case of this clone: Sequence at one end of the junction differs from germline and may be a read error. The genes are TRBV7-9 and TRBJ2-1, with TRBD2 identical over 12 bases. The CDR3 covers 19 residues. The V gene's germline CDR1 is SEHNR and CDR2 FQNEAQ (reference sequence). The CDR3: CSSSPQPTSGRYSENEQFF. The CDR3 DNA reads TGTTCCAGCAGCCCCCAGCCCACTAGCGGGAGGTACTCCGAGAATGAGCAGTTCTTC.

Note on this clone: One end of the junction varies from germline; a read error may be responsible. The chain recombines TRBV7-9 with TRBJ1-1; 8 bases line up with TRBD1. CDR1 and CDR2 (germline): SEHNR, FQNEAQ (reference sequence). The CDR3 runs to 16 residues. The CDR3 sequence is CSSSLYRGVGDTEAFF. Written as DNA, the CDR3 is TGTTCCAGCAGCTTATACAGGGGGGTGGGGGACACTGAAGCTTTCTTT. Using reference TRBV7-9 and TRBJ1-1 for the parts outside the CDR3, the full variable domain is DTGVSQNPRHKITKRGQNVTFRCDPISEHNRLYWYRQTLGQGPEFLTYFQNEAQLEKSRLLSDRFSAERPKGSFSTLEIQRTEQGDSAMYLCSSSLYRGVGDTEAFFGQGTRLTVV.

Only one count was recorded for this clone. This chain links TRBV5-6 with TRBJ2-1; no clear D. CDR1 and CDR2 (germline): SGHDT, YYEEEE. The CDR3 covers 12 residues. Trimming shortened V by 4 bases and J by 8 bases, and 10 bases separated the two germline ends. The DNA for the CDR3 is TGTGCCAGCAGCCGTAGCAGCTATGAGCAGTTCTTC. Translation: CASSRSSYEQFF.

This chain joins TRBV5-1 and TRBJ2-7, with TRBD1 matching over 10 bases. This CDR3 has 15 residues. Germline CDR1 is SGHRS and CDR2 is YFSETQ. The trim removed 4 bases at V and 4 bases at J, leaving 8 bases unmatched. CDR3 amino acids: CASSPFGTGAYEQYF. CDR3 coding DNA: TGCGCCAGCAGCCCATTCGGGACAGGGGCGTACGAGCAGTACTTC.

This rearrangement joins TRBV29-1 to TRBJ1-1, with D uncertain. V was clipped by 3 bases and J by 5 bases, with 13 bases between them. Germline V gives CDR1 SQVTM, CDR2 ANQGSEA. This CDR3 spans 13 amino acids. The CDR3 DNA is TGCAGCGTTGACACAGTTGGCAGGACTGAAGCTTTCTTT. Its protein product is CSVDTVGRTEAFF.

This clone was seen a single time. The chain carries TRBV28 and TRBJ1-2, with 9 bases that match TRBD1. After removal of 3 bases from V and 5 bases from J, the junction contained 10 bases not matched to a gene. The germline V gene encodes CDR1 MDHEN and CDR2 SYDVKM. The CDR3 sequence is 16 residues long. CDR3 residues: CASSLTGGAGRYGYTF. Written as DNA, the CDR3 is TGTGCCAGCAGTTTGACAGGGGGTGCCGGACGGTATGGCTACACCTTC.

V gene TRBV28 combines with J gene TRBJ2-7, with a possible D match to TRBD2 (5 bases). CDR1 is MDHEN, CDR2 SYDVKM, per germline. The V end was cut by 6 bases, the J end by 4 bases, with 13 bases between. The CDR3 runs 13 residues. The CDR3 is CASSNSGSYEQYF. CDR3 nucleotide sequence: TGTGCCAGCAGCAACTCGGGGTCTTACGAGCAGTACTTC. The variable domain in full, completed from reference TRBV28 and TRBJ2-7, reads DVKVTQSSRYLVKRTGEKVFLECVQDMDHENMFWYRQDPGLGLRLIYFSYDVKMKEKGDIPEGYSVSREKKERFSLILESASTNQTSMYLCASSNSGSYEQYFGPGTRLTVT.

The chain joins TRBV4-1 to TRBJ2-5, with 10 bases that match TRBD2. Gene TRBJ2-7 matches the end of the DNA better, so the J call may be wrong. CDR3 length: 17 residues. Germline CDR1 and CDR2: MGHRA and YSYEKL. The CDR3 coding sequence is TGCGCCAGCAGCCACTTGACCAGCGGGAGGGCCTCGGACGAGCAGTACTTC. The encoded protein is CASSHLTSGRASDEQYF.

The V call is TRBV14, the J call TRBJ2-7, with 7 nucleotides matching TRBD1. The CDR3 loop spans 14 amino acids. The trim removed 1 base at V and 4 bases at J, leaving 4 bases unmatched. Germline CDR1 and CDR2: SGHDN and FVKESK. The chain's CDR3 is CASSQGGGLYEQYF. The CDR3, as DNA: TGTGCCAGCAGCCAAGGAGGGGGCTTGTACGAGCAGTACTTC.

Comments on this clone: The junction differs from germline at one of its ends, possibly a read error. This chain joins TRBV4-2 and TRBJ2-1; 12 bases match TRBD2. CDR3 length: 16 amino acids. CDR1 LGHNA and CDR2 YNFKEQ come from the germline V gene. The CDR3 loop reads CASTQGLAGLYNEQFF. The DNA of the CDR3 is TGTGCCAGCACCCAAGGACTAGCGGGACTCTACAATGAGCAGTTCTTC.

This clone has more than one count but fewer than ten. V and J are TRBV29-1 and TRBJ1-4; possible D gene TRBD1, 6 bases. Trimming cost V 6 bases and J 6 bases, with 14 bases left between them. Germline V gene data show CDR1 as SQVTM and CDR2 as ANQGSEA. The CDR3 runs to 13 residues. The CDR3 bases are TGCAGCGTCTTCAGGGGAGAGGATGAAAAACTGTTTTTT. Encoded protein: CSVFRGEDEKLFF.

The chain recombines TRBV27 with TRBJ2-5, with 8 bases lining up with TRBD2. Germline values: CDR1 MNHEY, CDR2 SMNVEV (reference sequence). CDR3 length: 15 residues. J was trimmed by 1 base and V by 3 bases; bases with no gene match: 4. Here the CDR3 reads CASSLGREVQETQYF. The CDR3, as DNA: TGTGCCAGCAGTTTGGGGCGGGAGGTCCAAGAGACCCAGTACTTC.

The chain is built from TRBV7-9 and TRBJ2-1; 13 nucleotides match TRBD2. The CDR3 sequence is 19 residues long. Germline V lookup: CDR1 SEHNR, CDR2 FQNEAQ (reference sequence). V shed 2 bases and J 1 base; nucleotides not matched to a gene: 8. CDR3 region: CASSLKGGGLAGSYNEQFF. The CDR3 DNA is TGTGCCAGCAGCTTAAAGGGGGGGGGACTAGCGGGGTCCTACAATGAGCAGTTCTTC.

This rearrangement joins TRBV5-4 to TRBJ2-3; 10 positions agree with TRBD1. Germline CDR1 SGHNT, CDR2 YYREEE (reference sequence). CDR3 length: 16 amino acids. V lost 4 bases, J lost 5 bases, and 10 bases stayed unmatched. The DNA for the CDR3 is TGTGCCAGCAGCCCTGGTCGGGGACAGGGGATAGATACGCAGTATTTT. Residues: CASSPGRGQGIDTQYF.

This chain joins TRBV6-1 and TRBJ2-7; 10 nucleotides line up with TRBD1. The junction had 8 bases not matched to a gene; V was cut back by 6 bases and J by 6 bases. Germline CDR1 and CDR2: MNHNS and SASEGT. The CDR3 consists of 14 residues. The CDR3 loop reads CASSLDRGRIEQYF. In nucleotides, the CDR3 is TGTGCCAGCAGCCTAGACAGGGGGCGCATCGAGCAGTACTTC.

This sequence joins TRBV2 and TRBJ1-6; TRBD1 matches at 10 bases. CDR3 length: 15 residues. Germline lookup yields CDR1 SNHLY and CDR2 FYNNEI. Trimming took 7 bases from V and 7 from J; bases not matched to a gene: 7. The CDR3 is CASNTDRGLNSPLHF. The CDR3 DNA is TGTGCCAGCAATACGGACAGGGGGTTGAATTCACCCCTCCACTTT.

The chain employs TRBV7-2 and TRBJ1-1; weak D call: TRBD1 (5 bases). The CDR3 consists of 13 residues. From germline, CDR1 is SGHTA and CDR2 FQGNSA. Trimming removed 2 bases from V and 9 bases from J, with 13 bases in between. The CDR3 loop is CASSLRAGDQAFF. Written as DNA, the CDR3 is TGTGCCAGCAGCTTAAGGGCGGGGGATCAAGCTTTCTTT. Together with reference TRBV7-2 and TRBJ1-1, the CDR3 gives the full variable domain: GAGVSQSPSNKVTEKGKDVELRCDPISGHTALYWYRQSLGQGLEFLIYFQGNSAPDKSGLPSDRFSAERTGGSVSTLTIQRTQQEDSAVYLCASSLRAGDQAFFGQGTRLTVV.

V is TRBV7-2 and J is TRBJ1-2, with D perhaps matching TRBD1 (6 bases). CDR1 and CDR2 from the germline V gene are SGHTA and FQGNSA. The CDR3 sequence is 13 residues long. Trimming removed 2 bases from V and 8 bases from J, with 12 bases in between. In DNA form, the CDR3 reads TGTGCCAGCAGCTTAAAAGGACAGCCCGGCTACACCTTC. Protein: CASSLKGQPGYTF.

The rearrangement joins TRBV5-1 to TRBJ2-1, with D hard to call. CDR3 length equals 17 residues. Trimming left V 1 base short and J 1 base short, with 15 bases between. CDR1 and CDR2 from the germline V gene are SGHRS and YFSETQ. CDR3: CASSLIGSPDSYNEQFF. The CDR3 nucleotides are TGCGCCAGCAGCTTGATCGGGTCTCCTGATTCCTACAATGAGCAGTTCTTC.